The rows below give T cell receptor beta chains drawn from one sample of a study of blood T cells in healthy people across ages. TCRdb analysed the 5' RACE reads with MiXCR anew, one entry per CDR3 protein. Here the sample spans some 890,000 distinct CDR3 sequences, under 35% being singletons. The sample also formed part of further work on T cells of mothers and their children.

The sequencing sample was made of blood. These receptors came from a woman aged 40-49 years in good health. Each CDR3 is given with its conserved first and last residue. Each record gives: J gene, D gene, clone size, V gene, CDR3 protein, CDR3 DNA. The D gene is left open where the match is weak. A row's size may be missing; if present it is once, few, many or a size class.

>TRBJ1-6|TRBD1|few|TRBV27
CASSLPTGASSYNSPLHF
TGTGCCAGCAGTTTACCCACAGGGGCCAGCTCCTATAATTCACCCCTCCACTTT
>TRBJ1-1|.|.|TRBV29-1
CSVAAPTEAFF
TGCAGCGTTGCTGCCCCCACTGAAGCTTTCTTT
>TRBJ1-1|.|once|TRBV5-1
CASSLEGPGDTEAFF
TGCGCCAGCAGCTTGGAGGGACCAGGGGACACTGAAGCTTTCTTT
>TRBJ2-1|TRBD1|.|TRBV10-3
CAIAGTGVYNEQFF
TGTGCCATCGCCGGGACAGGGGTCTACAATGAGCAGTTCTTC
>TRBJ2-7|.|many|TRBV4-1
CASSQGTDSSYEQYF
TGCGCCAGCAGCCAAGGGACCGACAGCTCCTACGAGCAGTACTTC
>TRBJ1-1|.|.|TRBV6-1
CASSEPSGHYMNTEAFF
TGTGCCAGCAGTGAACCTTCGGGACACTACATGAACACTGAAGCTTTCTTT
>TRBJ1-1|.|once|TRBV28
CASSGVFRQNTEAFF
TGTGCCAGCTCCGGAGTGTTCAGACAAAACACTGAAGCTTTCTTT
>TRBJ2-1|TRBD2|few|TRBV18
CASSPPAGTSYNEQFF
TGTGCCAGCTCACCACCGGCGGGGACTAGTTACAATGAGCAGTTCTTC
>TRBJ2-2|TRBD2|few|TRBV29-1
CSVEDRVSGGPNTGELFF
TGCAGCGTTGAAGATCGGGTCAGCGGGGGGCCGAACACCGGGGAGCTGTTTTTT
>TRBJ2-4|.|few|TRBV6-4
CASSDSSRGANEQYF
TGTGCCAGCAGTGACTCGAGCAGGGGGGCCAATGAGCAGTACTTC
>TRBJ1-2|.|.|TRBV7-2
CASSLDGAGRGYTF
TGTGCCAGCAGCTTAGATGGAGCAGGTCGGGGCTACACCTTC
>TRBJ2-3|TRBD2|many|TRBV7-6
CASSVSRGGGSTTDTQYF
TGTGCCAGCAGCGTCAGTCGGGGCGGGGGAAGTACAACAGATACGCAGTATTTT
>TRBJ2-3|.|.|TRBV7-2
CASSLDKQLTQYF
TGTGCCAGCAGCTTAGATAAGCAGTTGACGCAGTATTTT
>TRBJ2-7|.|few|TRBV7-3
CASSSLGGKQYF
TGTGCCAGCAGCTCGCTGGGGGGAAAGCAGTACTTC
>TRBJ2-7|.|.|TRBV27
CASSSGTGQREQYF
TGTGCCAGCAGTAGCGGGACAGGTCAGCGAGAGCAGTACTTC
>TRBJ2-3|.|few|TRBV28
CASSFLAGITDTQYF
TGTGCCAGCAGTTTTCTTGCAGGAATCACAGATACGCAGTATTTT
>TRBJ1-1|.|many|TRBV14
CASSQAGMNTEAFF
TGTGCCAGCAGCCAGGCAGGGATGAACACTGAAGCTTTCTTT
>TRBJ1-1|.|.|TRBV28
CASSTAISEAFF
TGTGCCAGCAGTACAGCGATCTCCGAAGCTTTCTTT
>TRBJ2-3|TRBD2|few|TRBV7-2
CASSLSLAGGRSTDTQYF
TGTGCCAGCAGCTTATCCCTAGCGGGGGGCCGTAGCACAGATACGCAGTATTTT
>TRBJ1-2|.|.|TRBV13
CASSYQTTGPYGYTF
TGTGCCAGCAGCTACCAGACCACAGGGCCCTATGGCTACACCTTC
>TRBJ1-2|.|.|TRBV3-1
CASSRDTQNYGYTF
TGTGCCAGCAGCCGGGACACCCAGAACTATGGCTACACCTTC
>TRBJ2-7|.|many|TRBV15
CATSRVDTYEQYF
TGTGCCACCAGCAGAGTCGACACCTACGAGCAGTACTTC
>TRBJ2-3|TRBD1|many|TRBV3-1
CASSQVVGQGGFTDTQYF
TGTGCCAGCAGCCAAGTGGTTGGACAGGGGGGTTTTACAGATACGCAGTATTTT
>TRBJ1-6|.|many|TRBV20-1
CSARVTVSYNSPLHF
TGCAGTGCTAGAGTCACAGTCTCCTATAATTCACCCCTCCACTTT
>TRBJ2-3|TRBD2|.|TRBV20-1
CSVRAGGPTDTQYF
TGCAGTGTCCGAGCGGGGGGCCCCACAGATACGCAGTATTTT
>TRBJ2-3|.|.|TRBV7-3
CASSRAEYTDTQYF
TGTGCCAGCAGCCGAGCCGAGTACACAGATACGCAGTATTTT
>TRBJ1-1|TRBD1|.|TRBV20-1
CSARRDRVTEAFF
TGCAGTGCTAGACGGGACAGGGTCACTGAAGCTTTCTTT